This T cell receptor beta chain was profiled in a study of blood T cell repertoires in COVID-19 (dated by TCRdb to the early 2020s). Turning to the overall study: Samples covering the acute and convalescent phases of COVID-19 were provided by collaborators in the United States, Italy and Spain. The prospective study material was composed of cDNA or gDNA derived from T cells, B-cell-depleted T cells, or PBMCs. Deeply sampled blood TCRbeta repertoires from subjects exposed to, actively infected with, or recovered from COVID-19 were included in the dataset. The repertoires were released in a freely available public database intended as a resource for research on the immune response to SARS-CoV-2. Samples were obtained from the ongoing ImmuneRACE study (first 160 participants) and from some 1,200 subjects provided by 6 global collaborators. Nearly every sample came with metadata listing a de-identified subject ID, COVID-19 status, age in years and sex. Where available, HLA class I and class II types were taken from metadata supplied by the sample provider and were not determined by assay-based typing. Results the study describes overall, beyond this receptor: How much clinical and demographic metadata was included differed by source and by participant, and the metadata was provided uncurated.

A word on this clone: Its antigen remains unidentified. Base quality data are lacking; no much larger clone is found one base away.

At the junction V is shortened by 3 bases and J by 6 bases; bases outside the gene matches: 8. For CDR1 and CDR2, the germline V gene lists SGDLS and YYNGEE. Taken from cysteine to phenylalanine, the CDR3 has 15 residues. Just CDR3 DNA is preserved here, 45 bases in frame from base 1. Samples from volunteer blood donors who had recovered from COVID-19 were contributed by a second Seattle source. The collaborating institutions used their own protocols to collect whole blood in K2EDTA tubes. For TCRbeta analysis, collaborator samples were shipped as frozen whole blood, as isolated PBMCs, or as DNA extracted from either sample type. TCRbeta CDR3 regions were amplified from genomic DNA using the immunoSEQ Assay, a bias-controlled multiplex PCR. Per the authors' processing: Within the assay, amplification of reference gene primers was used to estimate how many nucleated cells each sample contained. Sequence reads were collapsed and filtered to measure the absolute abundance of every unique TCRbeta CDR3 rearrangement. For each sample, productive Simpson clonality was calculated as the square root of Simpson's diversity index across productive rearrangements. Drawn from immuneACCESS, this table holds only the in-frame rearrangements with V and J called that TCRdb kept. Clones are partly lost; checked studies trace under half to an unresolved V gene and leave the rest unexplained. The V and J calls and clone size come from that table; D and trimming were worked out from the DNA. Recorded for this sample are hundreds of thousands of clones; over 70% of them occurred a single time. Approximately 1.6% of the sample rests with the top ten.

Sequenced sample: peripheral blood. The origin of this receptor is a woman aged 40-49 years who had recovered from COVID-19. In this chain, TRBV9 is recombined with TRBJ1-5, with 8 central nucleotides matching TRBD1. The CDR3 protein sequence reads: CASSADGQGSQPQHF. The DNA sequence is as follows: TGTGCCAGCAGCGCGGATGGACAGGGAAGTCAGCCCCAGCATTTT.